This T cell receptor beta chain was obtained from a study of low-dose radiotherapy and immunotherapy resistance in tumors. Study at large: Dosing for Cohort 2 consisted of 1 Gy per fraction every two weeks, reaching a total of 13 Gy over 26 weeks.

Regarding time point: after trial treatment. The sample's treatment: LDRT plus nivolumab, ipilimumab, low-dose cyclophosphamide and aspirin (RACIN trial). Ipilimumab, nivolumab, aspirin, low-dose cyclophosphamide and low-dose radiotherapy were administered to donors. This clonotype was counted many times. Germline CDR1 is MNHEY and CDR2 is SMNVEV (reference sequence). The CDR3 has 18 residues. V was pared by 9 bases and J by 0 bases, with 27 bases between. TRAV- and TRBV-specific primers primed first-strand cDNA, covering alpha and beta chains. TCR amplification involved about 21 PCR cycles with a constant-region primer and V-primer adapter. Amplification of the isolated mRNA used in vitro transcription. TCRdb recomputed calls from the reads with MiXCR, one row per CDR3 protein. Of under 95,000 distinct CDR3 sequences listed, about a sixth are singletons.

The sequencing here drew on PBMCs, taken after low-dose radiotherapy plus immunotherapy. The V gene is TRBV27, the J gene TRBJ2-7, with a tentative D call TRBD2 (5 bases). The sequence was obtained from a male donor with prostate cancer. The CDR3 bases are TGTGCCAGTATTAGCGCCCCTGGTGAGGGAAGAACCTCCTACGAGCAGTACTTC. It encodes CASISAPGEGRTSYEQYF.